This TCR beta chain was sequenced during a study of OX40 agonist ivuxolimab in advanced cancers. V shed 4 bases, J shed 0 bases, and the junction held 4 bases outside the gene matches. Germline V lookup: CDR1 MRHNA, CDR2 SNTAGT. The CDR3 extends over 15 amino acids. Measured with immunoSEQ multiplex PCR; TCRdb has only the in-frame clones, and not every one. The data contain more than 11,000 clones, 80% of them singletons. The TCR comes from an adult with an advanced solid tumor such as melanoma, head and neck, liver or kidney cancer. The rearrangement uses TRBV6-4 and TRBJ2-3; 7 bases agree with TRBD2. Sequencing used CD4+ or CD8+ T cells sorted from blood, obtained in a trial of the OX40 agonist ivuxolimab. Written as DNA, the CDR3 is TGTGCCAGCAGTGCTCTAGCGGATAGCACAGATACGCAGTATTTT. Residues: CASSALADSTDTQYF.